This section outlines one TCR beta chain sequence together with its context. The antigen is unknown. One end of the junction does not line up with germline, which may come from a read error. Amplification used 60 Vbeta primers and 13 Jbeta primers. Assay used: immunoSEQ multiplex PCR; TCRdb lists only in-frame clones, some missing. The data contain about 150,000 clones, roughly 80% of them singletons. This sample is part of a study of cytomegalovirus exposure and HLA in healthy donors. The donors, nominally healthy at sampling, likely had unrecorded immune exposures. Study results and caveats: In a later analysis, a missense DCLRE1C variant was linked to TCR beta V- and J-gene trimming. Most TCR sequences were rare, but some public TCRs occurred in many donors.

The clonotype comes from a man aged 25 to 40 in good health and CMV-seropositive. Source material: PBMCs.

The CDR3 DNA sequence: TGTGCTAGCAGCTTAGCGGGAGAGGGTGAGCAGTTCTTC. Its translation: CASSLAGEGEQFF. The chain joins TRBV7-7 to TRBJ2-1; 9 bases are shared with TRBD2. The CDR3 spans 13 residues. Germline assignment: CDR1 SSHAT and CDR2 FNYEAQ (reference sequence).